Included here is one T cell receptor (beta chain) sequence, with context. It lacks a known antigen. Nothing much larger sits one base from this clone, and base qualities are not available. The data are from a study of cytomegalovirus exposure and HLA in healthy donors (dated 2017 in TCRdb). In terms of the full investigation: In an earlier analysis of some 610 of the donors, 250 to 300 Gb of sequence data and roughly 100 million unique TCR beta sequences from roughly 190 million T cells were reported. Approximately 310 gigabases of sequencing data and around 85 million unique TCR sequences made up an early release that covered some 640 HLA-typed donors. Of the roughly 430 genotyped donors, roughly 85% fell in the genetic ancestry cluster associated with self-reported Caucasian donors. The study was designed to test whether signatures of past pathogen exposure could be identified by cataloging public T cell receptors. Using immunosequencing, the study profiled T cell repertoires from about 620 subjects and related those repertoires to cytomegalovirus serostatus. A separate validation cohort of 100 to 150 different subjects was used in addition to the 666-subject first cohort. To predict cytomegalovirus infection status, the study combined high-throughput TCR immunosequencing, statistical association of individual TCRs with disease status, and machine learning. In a later analysis, previously published TCR beta repertoires from several hundred donors were re-analyzed and high-resolution HLA genotyping was added so that TCR occurrence patterns could be studied. Rather than using new phenotypic data, the later analysis identified candidate immune exposures from TCR beta sequences and from how often those sequences occurred across donors. To decide whether each TCR beta V gene segment behaved as functional or pseudogenic, an earlier analysis of fewer than 750 of the donors relied on high-throughput TCR beta sequencing. Donor age, sex, ethnicity and CMV serostatus were collected together with the repertoire data. A later genetic analysis took genome-wide SNP genotypes for about three fifths of the 666 donors and used that subset as a discovery cohort. All discovery cohort repertoires had been generated on a single sequencing platform. Class I and class II HLA loci were covered by the typing at four-digit resolution. The number of donors typed differed by locus, with about 620-630 for A, B, C, DRB1 and DQB1, roughly 520 for DQA1, over 600 for DPA1, and some 450 for DPB1. A handful of DR-DQ haplotypes were treated as single units for association and clustering because of strong linkage in the cohort. Among some 410 genotyped donors of the cohort, an average of roughly 230,000 unique TCR beta nucleotide sequences was sequenced per donor, of which 15% to 20% were non-productive. The paper as a whole reports these results and caveats: The presence/absence analyses assumed that sequencing depth was roughly uniform across donors, and that assumption may not be true. Because HLA typing was unavailable for some donors at each locus, only the typed subset was used in association tests. In this cohort, only TCR beta chains were sequenced, and detectable features were limited by the absence of alpha or paired-chain data. The study listed approximately 160 TCR beta chains as associated with cytomegalovirus. A cluster of highly shared sequence variants was judged likely to be a technical artifact of the sequencing pipeline. Compared with the roughly 710-donor mean, donors in an Asian-associated ancestry cluster had fewer N-insertions in productive TCRs, according to a later genetic analysis. In a later analysis, about 16,000 TCR beta sequences were associated with specific HLA alleles at a false discovery rate of 0.05. Assigning TCR associations to individual alleles was difficult when HLA alleles, especially DR and DQ, strongly co-occurred. In vitro tests confirmed that a few of the cytomegalovirus-associated TCR beta chains recognize cytomegalovirus antigens. According to a later analysis, most CMV-associated TCR beta chains appeared to be HLA-restricted, and the HLA associations seemed to be driven largely by CMV exposure. An association between a missense DCLRE1C variant and V-gene and J-gene trimming of TCR beta chains was found in a later genetic analysis and replicated in an independent cohort. The only immune exposure information available for the cohort was CMV serostatus. The classifier was reported to diagnose cytomegalovirus status with high specificity and sensitivity in both the original cohort and the validation cohort. The authors suggested that the approach could potentially be extended to other disease states and immunological phenotypes. Most TCR sequences were observed very rarely across donors, whereas some public TCRs were present in many individuals. Correlated functional status among segregating V segments might reflect linkage disequilibrium, but an unknown experimental factor could not be ruled out. In a later analysis, HLA-associated TCR beta chains were found to be more clonally expanded and to have lower generation probabilities than equally common non-associated chains. In a later analysis, the rate of TCR association differed among HLA loci, with DRB1 alleles having the most associated TCRs and HLA-C alleles having the fewest. An earlier analysis of some 590 of the donors showed that most TCR beta V segments appeared in productive rearrangements either about 87% or about 30% of the time, which broadly matched IMGT annotations. A further reported finding was that TCR beta sequences accurately predicted the HLA-A and HLA-B alleles for most subjects in the first cohort. Several of the top co-occurrence clusters appeared to be linked to parvovirus B19, influenza, CMV and Epstein-Barr virus, according to a later analysis. The earlier analysis of some 560 of the donors excluded about 16 rarely observed V segments, including chromosome 9 orphons, because counts were too low. Some IMGT-functional V segments, including TRBV6-2 and TRBV6-3, could not be told apart with the 87-base-pair reads, so those segments were excluded.

The CDR3 runs 14 amino acids, cysteine and phenylalanine included. Only the CDR3 DNA is retained, 42 bases long and in frame from the first base. Clipping removes 5 bases from V and 2 bases from J, with 3 as the unmatched junction base count. The cohort consisted of 600 to 750 healthy bone marrow donors. All cohort members were sampled while nominally healthy, although unrecorded immune exposures were likely present. The donor tested CMV seropositive, placing the donor among the 289 seropositive members of the cohort. A peripheral blood sample was provided by each donor, and peripheral blood mononuclear cells were used for TCR beta sequencing. Genomic DNA extraction from the blood cell samples was performed with the Qiagen DNeasy Blood Extraction Kit. Library generation was performed with the immunoSEQ multiplex PCR assay. For the multiplex PCR, a mixture combining 60 forward primers for TCR Vbeta segments and 13 reverse primers for TCR Jbeta segments was used. Amplification of the CDR3 region of rearranged TCR beta genes was performed with a multiplex PCR assay on genomic DNA. On the Illumina HiSeq System, the amplified TCR beta libraries were sequenced as 87-base-pair reads. The source study handled its data this way. A later analysis counted about 80 million unique TCR beta chains across the 700 or so repertoires, and around 9.9 million of these chains were shared by at least two donors. Raw reads were error-corrected and collapsed into unique sequences with a nearest-neighbor algorithm that merged closely related sequences to remove PCR and sequencing errors. Alignment of CDR3 sequences to IMGT reference sequences was used to assign V, D and J gene segments. For a sequence to be retained, a match of at least six nucleotides to both a V gene segment and a J gene segment was required. Rearrangements were called productive when the CDR3 lacked stop codons and stayed in frame with V and J; all others were non-productive. CDR3 was defined according to IMGT convention as the region running from the second conserved V-encoded cysteine to the conserved J-encoded phenylalanine. Sequences without an unambiguous match to a single V gene segment were excluded from the earlier analysis of approximately 560 of the donors. In an earlier analysis of a few hundred of the donors, a V segment was called functional when productive rearrangements were above 56.7%, and segregating when the standard deviation between donors exceeded 5%. A statistical classification framework was built for diagnosing cytomegalovirus status from the catalog of TCR beta chain sequences. V and J gene assignment, in a later analysis, came from comparing TCR nucleotide sequences with IMGT/GENE-DB human TR gene sequences. A later analysis assigned CDR3 sequences and most-parsimonious VDJ recombination scenarios with the TCRdist pipeline. In a later analysis, each TCR beta chain was defined by its CDR3 amino acid sequence together with its V-gene family, and reads lacking a unique V-gene family were excluded. In a later analysis, several hundred highly shared, low-generation-probability nucleotide sequences were removed to address suspected cross-contamination and a sequencing artifact. In a later analysis, a clonal expansion index for each public chain was calculated from normalized within-repertoire ranks of inferred template counts. In a later analysis, generation probabilities were computed with a VDJ recombination model fitted to out-of-frame rearrangements, and the resulting probabilities were checked against IGoR. A later analysis scored TCR-TCR, TCR-HLA and TCR-CMV co-occurrence with hypergeometric tests, applying a repertoire-size bias correction to TCR pairs. In a later analysis, false discovery rates were estimated by permuting HLA or CMV assignments 20 times. A later analysis grouped co-occurring TCRs with DBSCAN, adding TCRdist sequence similarity when clustering within HLA-allele-positive subsets. Repertoires with fewer than 30,000 or more than 120,000 public chains were left out of co-occurrence clustering, as were about 5 repertoires with anomalous nucleotide sharing. Here the immuneACCESS table is served through TCRdb, limited to in-frame sequences with V and J called. Missing clones are a known gap in these copies; in checked studies unresolved V genes cover under half, and the rest lacks a known reason. From that table come the V and J calls and clone size; the DNA was used to work out D and trimming. A total of some 120,000 clones appear in this sample, approximately 80% of them only once. Roughly 12% of the sample is in the top ten clones.

What was sequenced was PBMCs. The rearrangement joined TRBV5-3 to TRBJ1-5; 8 nucleotides in the junction match TRBD1. TRBV5-3 is annotated as an ORF whose role is uncertain. The sequence derives from a woman aged 40 to 50 in good health and CMV-seropositive. The CDR3 corresponds to CARRPDRGNQPQHF. The base sequence is TGTGCCAGAAGGCCGGACAGGGGCAATCAGCCCCAGCATTTT.